The rows below give T cell receptor beta chains drawn from one sample of a study of cytomegalovirus exposure and HLA in healthy donors. Here immunoSEQ multiplex PCR was the method, and the copy in TCRdb shows in-frame clones only, minus some. The sample consists of about 64,000 clones, about three quarters of them appearing once. The specimen was PBMCs. The receptors shown here come from a male donor in good health and CMV-seropositive. Both conserved end residues are part of each CDR3. A D gene is named only where the DNA matches it firmly. Only part of the rows carry a size: once, few, many, or a class if the clone is expanded.

abundance	v_gene	j_gene	len	d_gene	CDR3nt	CDR3aa
NA	TRBV28	TRBJ1-6	17	NA	TGTGCCAGCAGTACTCTAGGCGGGGGGCCTTATAATTCACCCCTCCACTTT	CASSTLGGGPYNSPLHF
once	TRBV7-3	TRBJ2-3	19	TRBD2	TGTGCCAGCAGCCTACACCCCCTGACTAGCGGGGGAGGGACAGATACGCAGTATTTT	CASSLHPLTSGGGTDTQYF
NA	TRBV29-1	TRBJ1-2	13	NA	TGCAGCGCTAAAAACCTCAGGGACTATGGCTACACCTTC	CSAKNLRDYGYTF
NA	TRBV4-1	TRBJ2-3	16	NA	TGCGCCAGCAGCCAAGGAACGACAGGTGTGAGGGATACGCAGTATTTT	CASSQGTTGVRDTQYF
NA	TRBV6-6	TRBJ2-7	13	TRBD2	TGTGCCAGCAGAAGCGGGGGGGCTGGGGAGCAGTACTTC	CASRSGGAGEQYF
NA	TRBV5-4	TRBJ2-7	13	TRBD1	TGTGCCAGCAGCCCAGGACAGGCTGGGGAGCAGTACTTC	CASSPGQAGEQYF
few	TRBV4-3	TRBJ2-3	19	TRBD2	TGCGCCAGCAGCCAAGCCCCGTGGGCGGGGGGGCCTGACACAGATACGCAGTATTTT	CASSQAPWAGGPDTDTQYF
NA	TRBV6-5	TRBJ1-2	16	TRBD1	TGTGCCAGCAGTTACAAGGGGGCAGGGGTTGGATATGGCTACACCTTC	CASSYKGAGVGYGYTF
NA	TRBV19	TRBJ1-1	15	NA	TGTGCCAGTAGTTCCCGGGGAGGGTCAAACCCTGAAGCTTTCTTT	CASSSRGGSNPEAFF
few	TRBV29-1	TRBJ1-3	14	TRBD1	TGCAGCATCGGACGGACAGGGACTGGAAACACCATATATTTT	CSIGRTGTGNTIYF
NA	TRBV2	TRBJ2-3	16	TRBD2	TGTGCCAGCAGGAGGTCTGAGCGGGGGAGCACAGATACGCAGTATTTT	CASRRSERGSTDTQYF
NA	TRBV4-2	TRBJ1-5	15	TRBD1	TGTGCCAGCAGCCAGGTCGGGACAGGGGATCAGCCCCAGCATTTT	CASSQVGTGDQPQHF
NA	TRBV7-9	TRBJ1-2	13	TRBD1	TGTGCCAGCAGCTTACCGACAGGGGATGGCTACACCTTC	CASSLPTGDGYTF
once	TRBV7-2	TRBJ2-7	15	TRBD2	TGTGCCAGCAGGGAGGCGGTAGCGGGGGGCCACGAGCAGTACTTC	CASREAVAGGHEQYF
NA	TRBV19	TRBJ1-1	15	TRBD1	TGTGCCAGTAGTCCCCGACAGGGAAGGAATACTGAAGCTTTCTTT	CASSPRQGRNTEAFF
NA	TRBV12-5	TRBJ2-7	22	TRBD1	TGTGCTAGTGGTTCCGGACAGGGGGCGAGTTGGAGGAAAAAAGCACTCTCCTACGAGCAGTACTTC	CASGSGQGASWRKKALSYEQYF
once	TRBV4-2	TRBJ1-1	15	NA	TGTGCCAGCAGCCAAGGTAGGCGGCTGAACACTGAAGCTTTCTTT	CASSQGRRLNTEAFF
few	TRBV19	TRBJ2-3	16	TRBD1	TGTGCCAGTAGCCCGACAGGGCTTGTTCTCACAGATACGCAGTATTTT	CASSPTGLVLTDTQYF
NA	TRBV19	TRBJ1-5	15	TRBD1	TGTGCCAGTAGTCCATGGGGACAGGGTACGCAGCCCCAGCATTTT	CASSPWGQGTQPQHF
NA	TRBV2	TRBJ1-1	11	NA	TGTGCCAGCAGCCCCCTACGGGAGGCTTTCTTT	CASSPLREAFF
NA	TRBV5-4	TRBJ1-2	17	NA	TGTGCCAGCAGCTCCCCGGCCTTTGGCGGGGCCCTTAATGGCTACACCTTC	CASSSPAFGGALNGYTF
NA	TRBV9	TRBJ1-2	13	TRBD1	TGTGCCAGCAGCGCGTGGACAGGGGATGGCTACACCTTC	CASSAWTGDGYTF
medium-sized	TRBV4-1	TRBJ1-1	14	TRBD1	TGCGCCAGCACCCCAGGGGGCTGGAACACTGAAGCTTTCTTT	CASTPGGWNTEAFF
NA	TRBV21-1	TRBJ2-6	19	NA	TGTGCCAGCAGCAGCACGCTAGGGACAGGGGTATCTGGGGCCAACGTCCTGACTTTC	CASSSTLGTGVSGANVLTF
NA	TRBV5-4	TRBJ2-3	15	NA	TGTGCCAGCAGCCCCATAGGGGGAAGCACAGATACGCAGTATTTT	CASSPIGGSTDTQYF
NA	TRBV4-1	TRBJ2-7	14	NA	TGCGCCAGCAGCCAAGATAGAACGGGGGACGAGCAGTACTTC	CASSQDRTGDEQYF
NA	TRBV7-2	TRBJ1-3	15	TRBD1	TGTGCCAGCAGCTCAGACAGGGGGCCTGGAAACACCATATATTTT	CASSSDRGPGNTIYF
NA	TRBV30	TRBJ1-2	14	NA	TGTGCCTGGAGTGGTCGCAGGGGATATTGTGGCTACACCTTC	CAWSGRRGYCGYTF
once	TRBV4-3	TRBJ2-5	16	TRBD2	TGCGCCAGCAGCCAAGATAGCGGGGGGGCCGTGAAGACCCAGTACTTC	CASSQDSGGAVKTQYF
NA	TRBV19	TRBJ1-3	15	NA	TGTGCCAGTAAAAGAGGTGCTAACTCTGGAAACACCATATATTTT	CASKRGANSGNTIYF
few	TRBV10-3	TRBJ2-2	14	NA	TGTGCCATCAGTGAGTCATCCTACACCGGGGAGCTGTTTTTT	CAISESSYTGELFF
NA	TRBV6-1	TRBJ2-2	15	TRBD1	TGTGCCAGCAGTGTGGGGACAGGGGCTGCCGGGGAGCTGTTTTTT	CASSVGTGAAGELFF
few	TRBV29-1	TRBJ1-2	11	NA	TGCAGCGTTCATTCCGAGTATGGCTACACCTTC	CSVHSEYGYTF
NA	TRBV5-4	TRBJ2-6	17	NA	TGTGCCAGCAGCTTCGGAGGTCTACACTCTGGGGCCAACGTCCTGACTTTC	CASSFGGLHSGANVLTF
NA	TRBV5-4	TRBJ1-2	15	NA	TGTGCCAGCAGCTTGATCGGGGGGCAAAACTATGGCTACACCTTC	CASSLIGGQNYGYTF
NA	TRBV27	TRBJ2-7	15	NA	TGTGCCAGCAGCTTACTGGGGCAGGGTGTCTACGAGCAGTACTTC	CASSLLGQGVYEQYF
NA	TRBV4-2	TRBJ1-6	16	TRBD1	TGTGCCAGCAGCCATGGCGGGACAGGGATTAATTCACCCCTCCACTTT	CASSHGGTGINSPLHF
few	TRBV6-5	TRBJ1-2	16	TRBD1	TGTGCCAGCAGTTCAGCACCGGGACAGGGGGACTATGGCTACACCTTC	CASSSAPGQGDYGYTF
NA	TRBV27	TRBJ1-5	15	TRBD1	TGTGCCAGCAGTCCCCGGGACAGGGGCAATCAGCCCCAGCATTTT	CASSPRDRGNQPQHF
NA	TRBV4-3	TRBJ2-3	17	TRBD2	TGCGCCAGCAGCCAAGTGTTTAGCGGGGGGGCTAAAGATACGCAGTATTTT	CASSQVFSGGAKDTQYF
NA	TRBV12-5	TRBJ2-3	16	NA	TGTGCTAGTGGTTCGCCTGGGGGGGCCAACACAGATACGCAGTATTTT	CASGSPGGANTDTQYF